This TCR beta chain emerged from a study of molecular identifiers for immune sequencing clone quantification (dated by TCRdb to between 2017 and 2018). Study-level background: In a replicate experiment, RNA from around 20,000 or 100,000 naive CD8 T cells was split into five aliquots, four of which were sequenced. This methods study benchmarked molecular-identifier clustering-based TCR repertoire sequencing (MIDCIRS) and TCR RNA copy counting, using CD8 T cells to do so.

Via the germline V gene, CDR1 is MDHEN and CDR2 SYDVKM. V is pared back by 2 bases and J by 0 bases, with 9 bases lying between the germline termini. From cysteine to phenylalanine, the CDR3 is 15 amino acids long. The DNA shown is the 45-base CDR3, in frame from base 1. This clonotype has a count of ten or more. Its recognized antigen is unknown. Within one base of it there is no much larger clone, and no base qualities were kept. Libraries of naive CD8 T cells were built from around 20,000 to 990,000 sorted cells, with 10%, 30% or 50% of the purified RNA used. Naive CD8 T cells were FACS-sorted as CD8+CD4-CCR7+CD45RA+ on a BD FACSAria II into RLT Plus buffer. Roughly nine TCR copies' worth of Jurkat RNA were spiked into roughly 19,000-1,000,000 naive CD8 T cell samples to test detection sensitivity. CD8 T cells were enriched using RosetteSep CD8+ T Cell Enrichment Cocktail and Ficoll-Paque, and the enriched cells then underwent ACK red cell lysis.

What the work shows at the level of the full study, not this receptor alone: Highly expanded clone sizes could be underestimated if identical TCR molecules share a barcode. A single cell's worth of spiked-in Jurkat TCR RNA was reported detectable even among one million naive CD8 T cells. Clones above 20 RNA copies held over 97% of molecules in CMV-specific effector cells but under 1% in naive cells. Around 2.9 recovered TCR RNA copies per cell were obtained by modeling, versus approximately 9 by digital PCR, implying a capture efficiency of about 30%. Naive libraries contained spiked-in Jurkat TCR RNA (roughly 10 copies' worth), which is not part of the donor repertoire. When barcode sub-clustering was not used, chimeric consensus sequences inflated TCR diversity, with chimeras reaching as high as 47%.

The library was produced with PCR. The run used a NextSeq 500. Bulk TCR libraries were generated as previously described, with the TCR primers listed in Table S5 used. Total RNA was purified with the Qiagen AllPrep DNA/RNA kit. Before any analysis, reads coming from multiple sequencing runs of the same library were combined into one pool. On the study's bioinformatics: Reads were retained only if an exact TCR constant sequence was present, and the retained reads were trimmed to 150 nt and grouped according to their 12-nt molecular barcodes. Reads within each barcode group were sub-clustered using a 15% Levenshtein threshold, and quality-weighted consensus sequences were constructed for each RNA molecule. Non-functional sequences were filtered out, along with any lower-count sequence sitting one edit away from another sequence. On the basis of fitting two negative binomial distributions, barcode sub-clusters with fewer than 20% of the maximum read count were discarded. TCRdb reanalyzed the raw reads on its own, using fastp at Q25 for trimming and MiXCR for clone calling, and kept in-frame beta chains. Records with the same CDR3 protein are collapsed into one entry carrying the most frequent genes and DNA. These V and J calls are TCRdb output, not the study's own analysis. The sample profile shows about 100,000 distinct CDR3 sequences; roughly a third of them were found once. Less than 5% of the sample is taken by the ten largest.

Recombination connected TRBV28 to TRBJ2-3; no D gene is confidently identified. The sequenced sample was naive CD8+ T cells from blood, with Jurkat cell RNA spiked in. The label giving this sample's cell subset or site can be read as: FACS-sorted CD8+CD4-CCR7+CD45RA+ naive T cells. This clonotype originated in a human donor in good health. Some libraries in this study had Jurkat cell RNA spiked in. The CDR3: CASSLERTSTDTQYF. Read as DNA, the sequence is TGTGCCAGCAGTTTAGAGAGAACTAGCACAGATACGCAGTATTTT.